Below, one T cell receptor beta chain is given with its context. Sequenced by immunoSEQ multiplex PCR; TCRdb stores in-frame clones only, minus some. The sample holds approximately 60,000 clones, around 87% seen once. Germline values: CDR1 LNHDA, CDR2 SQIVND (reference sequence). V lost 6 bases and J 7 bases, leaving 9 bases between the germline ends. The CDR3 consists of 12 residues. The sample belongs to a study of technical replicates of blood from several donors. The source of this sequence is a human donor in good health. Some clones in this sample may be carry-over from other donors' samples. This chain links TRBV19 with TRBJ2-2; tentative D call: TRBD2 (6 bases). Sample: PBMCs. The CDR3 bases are TGTGCCAGTAGGAGGGAGGTCGGGGAGCTGTTTTTT. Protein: CASRREVGELFF.